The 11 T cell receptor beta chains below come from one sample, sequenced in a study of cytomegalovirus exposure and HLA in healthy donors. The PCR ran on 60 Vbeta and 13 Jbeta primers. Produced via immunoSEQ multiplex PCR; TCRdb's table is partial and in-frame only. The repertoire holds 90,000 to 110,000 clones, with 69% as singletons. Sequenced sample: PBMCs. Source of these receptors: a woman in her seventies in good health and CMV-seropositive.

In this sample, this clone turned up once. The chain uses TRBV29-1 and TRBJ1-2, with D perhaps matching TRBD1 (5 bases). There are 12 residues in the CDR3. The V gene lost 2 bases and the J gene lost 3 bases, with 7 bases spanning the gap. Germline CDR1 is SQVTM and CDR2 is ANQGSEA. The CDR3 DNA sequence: TGCAGCGTTGAACAACAGGACTATGGCTACACCTTC. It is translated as CSVEQQDYGYTF. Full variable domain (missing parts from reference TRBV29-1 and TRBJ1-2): SAVISQKPSRDICQRGTSLTIQCQVDSQVTMMFWYRQQPGQSLTLIATANQGSEATYESGFVIDKFPISRPNLTFSTLTVSNMSPEDSSIYLCSVEQQDYGYTFGSGTRLTVV.

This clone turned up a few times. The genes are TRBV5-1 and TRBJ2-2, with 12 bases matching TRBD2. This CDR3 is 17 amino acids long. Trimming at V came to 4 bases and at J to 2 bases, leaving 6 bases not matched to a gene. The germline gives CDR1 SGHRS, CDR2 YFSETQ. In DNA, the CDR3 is TGCGCCAGCAGCCCGGGACTAGCGGGCGATAACACCGGGGAGCTGTTTTTT. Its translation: CASSPGLAGDNTGELFF.

The CDR3 reads CASKGGLDTEAFF. Written as DNA, the CDR3 is TGTGCCAGTAAAGGGGGCCTGGACACTGAAGCTTTCTTT. This chain links TRBV19 with TRBJ1-1, with 7 nucleotides matching TRBD1. J gave up 3 bases and V 7 bases, and 5 bases lay outside the gene matches. CDR3 length equals 13 residues. Germline V gene data show CDR1 as LNHDA and CDR2 as SQIVND (reference sequence).

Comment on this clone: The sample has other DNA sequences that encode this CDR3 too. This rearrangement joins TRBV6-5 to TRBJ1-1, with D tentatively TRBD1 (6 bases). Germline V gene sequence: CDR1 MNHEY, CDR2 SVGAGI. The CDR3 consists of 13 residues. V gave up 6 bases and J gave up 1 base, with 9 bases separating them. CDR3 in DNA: TGTGCCAGCAGCAGGACAGAGAACACTGAAGCTTTCTTT. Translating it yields CASSRTENTEAFF.

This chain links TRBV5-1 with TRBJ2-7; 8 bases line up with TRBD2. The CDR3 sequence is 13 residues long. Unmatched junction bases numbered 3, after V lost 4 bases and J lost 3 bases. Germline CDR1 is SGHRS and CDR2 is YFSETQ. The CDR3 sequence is CASSAAGVYEQYF. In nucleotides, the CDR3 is TGCGCCAGCAGCGCAGCGGGGGTCTACGAGCAGTACTTC.

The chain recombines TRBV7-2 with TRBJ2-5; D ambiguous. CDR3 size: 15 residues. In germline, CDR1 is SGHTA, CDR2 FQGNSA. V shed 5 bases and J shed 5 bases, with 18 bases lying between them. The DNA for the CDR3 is TGTGCCAGCAGCGCCCTGCTAGGTTTCACGGAGACCCAGTACTTC. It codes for CASSALLGFTETQYF. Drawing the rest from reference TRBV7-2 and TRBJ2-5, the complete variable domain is GAGVSQSPSNKVTEKGKDVELRCDPISGHTALYWYRQSLGQGLEFLIYFQGNSAPDKSGLPSDRFSAERTGGSVSTLTIQRTQQEDSAVYLCASSALLGFTETQYFGPGTRLLVL.

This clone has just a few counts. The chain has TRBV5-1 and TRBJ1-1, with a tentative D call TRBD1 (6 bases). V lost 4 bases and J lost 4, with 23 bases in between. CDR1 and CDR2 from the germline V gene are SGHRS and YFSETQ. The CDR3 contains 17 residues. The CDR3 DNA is TGCGCCAGCAGCCTTTCCCTTCTAGGGGGATTGGGCACTGAAGCTTTCTTT. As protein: CASSLSLLGGLGTEAFF.

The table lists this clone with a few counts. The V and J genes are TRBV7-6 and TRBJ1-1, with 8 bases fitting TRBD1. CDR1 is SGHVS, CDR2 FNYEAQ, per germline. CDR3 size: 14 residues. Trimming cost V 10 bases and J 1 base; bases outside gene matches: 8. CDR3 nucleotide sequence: TGTGCCACCAGAGACAGGGGCGGGAACACTGAAGCTTTCTTT. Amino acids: CATRDRGGNTEAFF. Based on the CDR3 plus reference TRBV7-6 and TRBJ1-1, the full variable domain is GAGVSQSPRYKVTKRGQDVALRCDPISGHVSLYWYRQALGQGPEFLTYFNYEAQQDKSGLPNDRFSAERPEGSISTLTIQRTEQRDSAMYRCATRDRGGNTEAFFGQGTRLTVV.

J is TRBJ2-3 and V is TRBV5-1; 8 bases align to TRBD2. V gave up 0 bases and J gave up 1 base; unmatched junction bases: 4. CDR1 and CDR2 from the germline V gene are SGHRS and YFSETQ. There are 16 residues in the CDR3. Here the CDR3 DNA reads TGCGCCAGCAGCTTGGAGCTGCGGGGGGGCACAGATACGCAGTATTTT. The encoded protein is CASSLELRGGTDTQYF.

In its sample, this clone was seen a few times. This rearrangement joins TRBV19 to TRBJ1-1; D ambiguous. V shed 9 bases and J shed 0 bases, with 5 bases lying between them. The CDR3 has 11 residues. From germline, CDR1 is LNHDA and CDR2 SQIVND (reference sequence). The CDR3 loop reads CASKMNTEAFF. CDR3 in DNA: TGTGCCAGCAAAATGAACACTGAAGCTTTCTTT.

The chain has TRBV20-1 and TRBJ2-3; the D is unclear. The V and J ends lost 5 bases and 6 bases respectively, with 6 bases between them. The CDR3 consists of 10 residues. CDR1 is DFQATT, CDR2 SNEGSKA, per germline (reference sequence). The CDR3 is CSAPSDTQYF. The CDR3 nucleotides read TGCAGTGCTCCCTCGGATACGCAGTATTTT.